These T cell receptor beta chains were read from a single sample in a study of T cell clones after liver transplantation. Sequenced by immunoSEQ multiplex PCR; TCRdb stores in-frame clones only, minus some. This sample yields some 120,000 clones, of which around nine tenths are seen a single time; 0.65% to 0.95% belongs to the top ten. The sample here was CD4+ T cells from blood, taken 12 months after liver transplant. The receptors stem from a human patient who received a liver transplant. A subset of T cells may come from the graft donor. Both conserved end residues are part of each CDR3. A D gene is named only where the DNA matches it firmly.

d_call: -; j_call: TRBJ2-1; v_call: TRBV7-2; cdr3_aa: CASSTRTYNEQFF; cdr3_nt: TGTGCCAGCAGCACACGAACCTACAATGAGCAGTTCTTC
d_call: TRBD2; j_call: TRBJ2-3; v_call: TRBV7-9; cdr3_aa: CASSSRTSGIDTQYF; cdr3_nt: TGTGCCAGCAGCTCTAGGACTAGCGGGATTGATACGCAGTATTTT
d_call: -; j_call: TRBJ1-4; v_call: TRBV27; cdr3_aa: CASSLLRGAGYEKLFF; cdr3_nt: TGTGCCAGCAGTTTACTTCGGGGGGCGGGTTACGAAAAACTGTTTTTT
d_call: -; j_call: TRBJ1-5; v_call: TRBV10-3; cdr3_aa: CATRGDNQPQHF; cdr3_nt: TGTGCCACCAGGGGTGATAATCAGCCCCAGCATTTT
d_call: -; j_call: TRBJ2-7; v_call: TRBV10-3; cdr3_aa: CAISEFGGNEQYF; cdr3_nt: TGTGCCATCAGTGAGTTCGGAGGGAACGAGCAGTACTTC
d_call: -; j_call: TRBJ1-1; v_call: TRBV9; cdr3_aa: CASSVGTLGNTEAFF; cdr3_nt: TGTGCCAGCAGCGTAGGAACTTTAGGGAACACTGAAGCTTTCTTT
d_call: TRBD1; j_call: TRBJ2-7; v_call: TRBV6-5; cdr3_aa: CASSSQGSSYEQYF; cdr3_nt: TGTGCCAGCAGTTCACAGGGGTCTTCCTACGAGCAGTACTTC
d_call: -; j_call: TRBJ2-3; v_call: TRBV5-1; cdr3_aa: CASSLDVGTDTQYF; cdr3_nt: TGCGCCAGCAGCTTGGATGTCGGCACAGATACGCAGTATTTT
d_call: TRBD1; j_call: TRBJ1-3; v_call: TRBV19; cdr3_aa: CASSKTQGSTGNTIYF; cdr3_nt: TGTGCCAGTAGTAAGACACAGGGGTCGACTGGAAACACCATATATTTT
d_call: -; j_call: TRBJ2-1; v_call: TRBV15; cdr3_aa: CATSRDELGSAGEQFF; cdr3_nt: TGTGCCACCAGCAGAGATGAACTCGGGAGCGCCGGAGAGCAGTTCTTC